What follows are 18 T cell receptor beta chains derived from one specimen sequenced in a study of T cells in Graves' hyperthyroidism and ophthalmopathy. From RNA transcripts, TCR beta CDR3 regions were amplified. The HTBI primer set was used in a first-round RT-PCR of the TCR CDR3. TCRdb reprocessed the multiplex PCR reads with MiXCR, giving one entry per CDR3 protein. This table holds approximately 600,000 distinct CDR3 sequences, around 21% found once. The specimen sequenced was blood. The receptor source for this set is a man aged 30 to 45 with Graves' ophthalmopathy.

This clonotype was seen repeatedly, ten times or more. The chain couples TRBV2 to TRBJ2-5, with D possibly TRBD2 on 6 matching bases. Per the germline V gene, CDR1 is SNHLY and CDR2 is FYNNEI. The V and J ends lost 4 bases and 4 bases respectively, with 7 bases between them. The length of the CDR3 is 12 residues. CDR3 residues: CASSGGGETQYF. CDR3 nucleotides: TGTGCCAGCAGTGGGGGAGGAGAGACCCAGTACTTC. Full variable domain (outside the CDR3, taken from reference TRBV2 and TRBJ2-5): EPEVTQTPSHQVTQMGQEVILRCVPISNHLYFYWYRQILGQKVEFLVSFYNNEISEKSEIFDDQFSVERPDGSNFTLKIRSTKLEDSAMYFCASSGGGETQYFGPGTRLLVL.

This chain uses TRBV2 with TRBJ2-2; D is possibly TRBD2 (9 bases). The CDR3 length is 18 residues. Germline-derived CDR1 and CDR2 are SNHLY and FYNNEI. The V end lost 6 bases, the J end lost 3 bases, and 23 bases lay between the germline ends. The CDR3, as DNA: TGTGCCAGCAGAAGGACAGGGTGGGGCGGGAGGGACACCGGGGAGCTGTTTTTT. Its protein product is CASRRTGWGGRDTGELFF.

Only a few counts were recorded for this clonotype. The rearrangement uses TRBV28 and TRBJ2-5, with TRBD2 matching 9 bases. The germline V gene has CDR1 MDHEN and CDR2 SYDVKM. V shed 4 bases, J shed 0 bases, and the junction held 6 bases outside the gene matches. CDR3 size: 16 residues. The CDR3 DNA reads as TGTGCCAGCAGTTCGGCGGGAGGGCCCAACCAAGAGACCCAGTACTTC. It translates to CASSSAGGPNQETQYF. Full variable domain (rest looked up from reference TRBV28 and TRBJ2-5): DVKVTQSSRYLVKRTGEKVFLECVQDMDHENMFWYRQDPGLGLRLIYFSYDVKMKEKGDIPEGYSVSREKKERFSLILESASTNQTSMYLCASSSAGGPNQETQYFGPGTRLLVL.

Here the CDR3 reads CASSSLQDSGANVLTF. In DNA form, the CDR3 reads TGTGCCAGCAGTTCCTTACAGGACTCTGGGGCCAACGTCCTGACTTTC. The chain employs TRBV28 and TRBJ2-6; perhaps TRBD1 as D (5 bases). Germline V gene data show CDR1 as MDHEN and CDR2 as SYDVKM. V was clipped by 4 bases and J by 0 bases, with 10 bases between them. The CDR3 extends over 16 amino acids.

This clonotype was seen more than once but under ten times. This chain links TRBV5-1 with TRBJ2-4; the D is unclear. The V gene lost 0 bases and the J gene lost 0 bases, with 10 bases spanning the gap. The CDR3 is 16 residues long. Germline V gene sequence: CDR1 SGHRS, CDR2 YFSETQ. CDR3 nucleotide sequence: TGCGCCAGCAGCTTGGCGGCAGGTCTAGCCAAAAACATTCAGTACTTC. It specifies CASSLAAGLAKNIQYF.

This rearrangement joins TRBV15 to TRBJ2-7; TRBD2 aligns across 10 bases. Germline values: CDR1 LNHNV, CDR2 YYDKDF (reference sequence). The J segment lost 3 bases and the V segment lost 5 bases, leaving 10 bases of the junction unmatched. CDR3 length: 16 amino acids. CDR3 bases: TGTGCCACCAGCCCTTACCCGGCTAGCGGGAGCTACGAGCAGTACTTC. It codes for CATSPYPASGSYEQYF.

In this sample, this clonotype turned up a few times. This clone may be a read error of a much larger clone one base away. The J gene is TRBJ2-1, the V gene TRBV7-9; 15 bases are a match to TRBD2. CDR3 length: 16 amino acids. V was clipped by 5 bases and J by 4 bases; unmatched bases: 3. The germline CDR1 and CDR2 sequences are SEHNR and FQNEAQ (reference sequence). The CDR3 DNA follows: TGTGCCAGCAGCCCCGGGACTAGCGGGAGGTACAATGAGCAGTTCTTC. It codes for CASSPGTSGRYNEQFF.

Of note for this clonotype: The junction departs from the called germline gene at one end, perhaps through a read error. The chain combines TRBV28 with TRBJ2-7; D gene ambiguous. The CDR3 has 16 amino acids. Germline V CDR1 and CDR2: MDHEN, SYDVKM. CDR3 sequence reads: CASSSPALVGSYERYF. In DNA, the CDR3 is TGTGCCAGCAGCTCACCCGCATTAGTGGGGTCCTACGAGCGGTACTTC.

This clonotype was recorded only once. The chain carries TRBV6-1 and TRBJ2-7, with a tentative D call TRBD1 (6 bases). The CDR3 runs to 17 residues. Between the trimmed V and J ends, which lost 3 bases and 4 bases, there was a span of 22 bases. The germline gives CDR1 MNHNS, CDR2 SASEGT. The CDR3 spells CASSEAQGHAEGYEQYF. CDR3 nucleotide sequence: TGTGCCAGCAGTGAGGCACAGGGTCACGCGGAAGGGTACGAGCAGTACTTC.

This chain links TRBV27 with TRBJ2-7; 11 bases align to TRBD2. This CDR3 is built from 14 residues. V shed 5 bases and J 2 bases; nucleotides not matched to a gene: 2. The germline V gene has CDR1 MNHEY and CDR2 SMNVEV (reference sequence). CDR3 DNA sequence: TGTGCCAGCAGTAGTAGCGGGAGGGCCTACGAGCAGTACTTC. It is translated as CASSSSGRAYEQYF.

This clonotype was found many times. CDR3 protein: CATSDSGQGSDTQYF. As DNA, the CDR3 is TGTGCCACCAGTGATTCCGGACAGGGATCAGATACGCAGTATTTT. J is TRBJ2-3 and V is TRBV24-1; TRBD1 matches 8 bases. V shed 2 bases, J shed 4 bases, and the junction held 4 bases outside the gene matches. The length of the CDR3 is 15 residues. Germline-derived CDR1 and CDR2 are KGHDR and SFDVKD.

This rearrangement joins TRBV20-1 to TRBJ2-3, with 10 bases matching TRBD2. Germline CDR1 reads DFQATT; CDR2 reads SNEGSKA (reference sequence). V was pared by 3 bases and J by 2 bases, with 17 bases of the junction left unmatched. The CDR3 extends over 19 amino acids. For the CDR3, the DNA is TGCAGTGCTAGGGGCATCGTGGAGGGGGGACTAGCGCCCACAGATACGCAGTATTTT. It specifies CSARGIVEGGLAPTDTQYF.

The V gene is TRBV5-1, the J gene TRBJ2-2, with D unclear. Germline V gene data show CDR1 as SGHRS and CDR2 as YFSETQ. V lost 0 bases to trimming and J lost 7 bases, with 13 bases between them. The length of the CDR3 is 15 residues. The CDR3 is CASSLAGGGGGELFF. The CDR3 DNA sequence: TGCGCCAGCAGCTTGGCTGGTGGCGGCGGCGGGGAGCTGTTTTTT.

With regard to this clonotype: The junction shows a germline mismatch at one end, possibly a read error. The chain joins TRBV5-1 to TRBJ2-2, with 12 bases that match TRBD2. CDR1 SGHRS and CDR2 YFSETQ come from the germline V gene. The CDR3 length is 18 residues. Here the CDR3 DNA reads TGCGCCAGCAGCATGGGACTAGCGGGTGTTGCGTACACCGGGGAGCTGGTTTTT. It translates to CASSMGLAGVAYTGELVF.

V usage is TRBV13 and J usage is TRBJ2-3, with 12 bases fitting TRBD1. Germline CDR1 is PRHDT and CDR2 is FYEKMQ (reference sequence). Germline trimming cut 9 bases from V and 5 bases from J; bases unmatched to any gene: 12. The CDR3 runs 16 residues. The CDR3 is CASSHSGTGGRDTQYF. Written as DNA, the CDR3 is TGTGCCAGTTCGCACTCTGGGACAGGGGGCCGAGATACGCAGTATTTT.

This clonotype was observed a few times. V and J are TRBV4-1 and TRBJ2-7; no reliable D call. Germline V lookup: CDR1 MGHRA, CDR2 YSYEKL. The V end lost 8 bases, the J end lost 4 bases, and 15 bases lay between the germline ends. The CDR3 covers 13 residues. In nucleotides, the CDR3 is TGCGCCAGCGCCACGAACAGTAGGTACGAGCAGTACTTC. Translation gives CASATNSRYEQYF.

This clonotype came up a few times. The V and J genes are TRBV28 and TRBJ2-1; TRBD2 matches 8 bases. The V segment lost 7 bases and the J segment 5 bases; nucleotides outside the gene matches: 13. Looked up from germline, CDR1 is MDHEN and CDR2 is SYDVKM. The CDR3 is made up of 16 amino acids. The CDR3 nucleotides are TGTGCCAGCACTATTCGGTTCGCGGGAGGACACAATGAGCAGTTCTTC. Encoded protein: CASTIRFAGGHNEQFF.

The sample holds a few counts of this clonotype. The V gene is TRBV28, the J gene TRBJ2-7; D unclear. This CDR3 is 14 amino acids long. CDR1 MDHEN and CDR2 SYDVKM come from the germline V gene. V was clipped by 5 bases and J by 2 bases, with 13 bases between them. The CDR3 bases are TGTGCCAGCAGTCCACTCGACGGAACCTACGAGCAGTACTTC. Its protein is CASSPLDGTYEQYF.